This paragraph covers one T cell receptor beta chain sequence. In the authors' methods: For nucleated cells, counts were estimated from reference gene primer amplification. The table came from immunoSEQ multiplex PCR; TCRdb's copy has only in-frame clones and leaves some out. The DNA gave D and trimming, while V, J and clone size come from that table. The table shows 230,000 or so clones, with 84% occurring only once. This record comes from a study of blood T cell repertoires in COVID-19. About the study: The United States, Italy and Spain supplied acute and convalescent COVID-19 samples. T cells, B-cell-depleted T cells, or PBMCs provided the cDNA or gDNA that served as material.

Germline V gives CDR1 GTSNPN, CDR2 SVGIG (reference sequence). The CDR3 is 13 residues long. Trimming removed 4 bases from V and 8 bases from J; junction bases left unmatched: 6. V usage is TRBV30 and J usage is TRBJ1-2; 11 nucleotides match TRBD1. This TCR was sampled from a man in his forties or fifties with active or convalescent COVID-19. Material: peripheral blood. The CDR3 DNA reads as TGTGCCTGGAACCGGGACAGGGGGTCCGGCTACACCTTC. It is translated as CAWNRDRGSGYTF.